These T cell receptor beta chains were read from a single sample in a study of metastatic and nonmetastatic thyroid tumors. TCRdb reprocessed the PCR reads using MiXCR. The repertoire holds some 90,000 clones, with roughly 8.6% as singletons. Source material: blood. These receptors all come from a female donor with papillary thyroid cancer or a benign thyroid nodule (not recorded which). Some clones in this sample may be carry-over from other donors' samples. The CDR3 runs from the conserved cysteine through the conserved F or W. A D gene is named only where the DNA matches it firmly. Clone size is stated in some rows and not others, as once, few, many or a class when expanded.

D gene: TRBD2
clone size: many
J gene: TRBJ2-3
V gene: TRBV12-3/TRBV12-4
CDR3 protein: CASSTTRLAGGLADTQYF
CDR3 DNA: TGTGCCAGCAGTACGACCCGGCTAGCGGGGGGGCTCGCAGATACGCAGTATTTT

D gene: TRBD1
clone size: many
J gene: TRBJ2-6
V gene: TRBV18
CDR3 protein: CASYGTGSGANVLTF
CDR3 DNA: TGTGCCAGCTACGGGACAGGGTCTGGGGCCAACGTCCTGACTTTC

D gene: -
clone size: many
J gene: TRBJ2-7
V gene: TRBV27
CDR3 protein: CASREVAGYMYEQYF
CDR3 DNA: TGTGCCAGCAGGGAGGTGGCAGGGTATATGTACGAGCAGTACTTC

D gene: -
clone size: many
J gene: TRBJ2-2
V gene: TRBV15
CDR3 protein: CATSARSGELFF
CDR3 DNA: TGTGCCACCAGCGCCCGGTCCGGGGAGCTGTTTTTT

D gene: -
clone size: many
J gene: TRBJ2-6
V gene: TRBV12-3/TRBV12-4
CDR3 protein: CASRPGIRQTGANVLTF
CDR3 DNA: TGTGCCAGCAGGCCGGGGATCAGACAAACTGGGGCCAACGTCCTGACTTTC

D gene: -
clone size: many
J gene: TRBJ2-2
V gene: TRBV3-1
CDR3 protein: CASSRAGELFF
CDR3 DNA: TGTGCCAGCAGCCGCGCTGGGGAGCTGTTTTTT

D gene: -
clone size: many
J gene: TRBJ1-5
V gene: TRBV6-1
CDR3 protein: CASRGAGKNQPQHF
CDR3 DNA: TGTGCCAGTCGGGGGGCAGGGAAAAATCAGCCCCAGCATTTT

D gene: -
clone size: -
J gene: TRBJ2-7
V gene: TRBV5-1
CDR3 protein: CASSWPQPRPGALLGSYEQYF
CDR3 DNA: TGCGCCAGCAGTTGGCCGCAACCCCGGCCAGGGGCCCTACTGGGCTCCTACGAGCAGTACTTC

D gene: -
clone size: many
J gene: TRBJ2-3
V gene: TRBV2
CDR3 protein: CASSVKGIGTDTQYF
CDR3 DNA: TGTGCCAGCAGTGTTAAAGGGATCGGCACAGATACGCAGTATTTT

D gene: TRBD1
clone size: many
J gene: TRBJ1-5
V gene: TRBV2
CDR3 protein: CASSREGASNQPQHF
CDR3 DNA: TGTGCCAGCAGCCGCGAGGGGGCAAGCAATCAGCCCCAGCATTTT

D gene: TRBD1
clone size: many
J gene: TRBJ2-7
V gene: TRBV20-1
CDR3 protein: CSADDGQGYYEQYF
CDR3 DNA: TGCAGTGCGGACGATGGACAGGGTTACTACGAGCAGTACTTC

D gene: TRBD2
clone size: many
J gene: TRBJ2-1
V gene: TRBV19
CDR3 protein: CASGSQAGGYNEQFF
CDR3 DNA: TGTGCCAGTGGATCCCAAGCGGGGGGTTACAATGAGCAGTTCTTC

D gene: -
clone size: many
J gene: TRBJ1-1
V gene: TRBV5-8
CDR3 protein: CASSSLAAEAFF
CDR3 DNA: TGTGCCAGCAGCTCCTTAGCAGCCGAAGCTTTCTTT

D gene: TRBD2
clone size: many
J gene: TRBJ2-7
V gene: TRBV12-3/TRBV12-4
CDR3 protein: CASSPETSGGLYEQYF
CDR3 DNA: TGTGCCAGCAGCCCAGAAACTAGCGGGGGTCTATACGAGCAGTACTTC

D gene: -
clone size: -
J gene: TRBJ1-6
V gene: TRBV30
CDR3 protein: CAFHRDTNNSPLHF
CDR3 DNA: TGTGCCTTCCACAGGGACACCAATAATTCACCCCTCCACTTT

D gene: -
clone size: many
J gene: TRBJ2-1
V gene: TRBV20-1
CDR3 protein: CSARGSSDNEQFF
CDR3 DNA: TGCAGTGCTAGAGGGTCTAGCGACAATGAGCAGTTCTTC

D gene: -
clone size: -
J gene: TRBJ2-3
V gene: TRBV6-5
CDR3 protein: CASSYRPTKTDTQYF
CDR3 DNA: TGTGCCAGCAGTTACAGGCCGACCAAAACGGATACGCAGTATTTT

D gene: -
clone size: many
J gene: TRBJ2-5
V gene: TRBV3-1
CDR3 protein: CASSHSESETQYF
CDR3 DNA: TGTGCCAGCAGCCACAGTGAGTCAGAGACCCAGTACTTC

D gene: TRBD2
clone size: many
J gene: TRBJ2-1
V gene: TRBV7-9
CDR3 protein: CASSTRLAGPSYNEQFF
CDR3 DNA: TGTGCCAGCAGCACCAGACTAGCGGGGCCGTCCTACAATGAGCAGTTCTTC

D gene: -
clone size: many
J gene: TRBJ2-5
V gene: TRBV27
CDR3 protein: CASSRRGETQYF
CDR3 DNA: TGTGCCAGCAGTCGGCGGGGAGAGACCCAGTACTTC

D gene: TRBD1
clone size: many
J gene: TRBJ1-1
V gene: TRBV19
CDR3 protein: CASSISRGNTEAFF
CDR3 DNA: TGTGCCAGTAGTATTTCCAGGGGGAACACTGAAGCCTTCTTT

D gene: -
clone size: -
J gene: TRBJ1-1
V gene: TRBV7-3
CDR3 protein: CASSRQSGTEAFF
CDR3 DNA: TGTGCCAGCAGTCGACAGTCGGGGACTGAAGCTTTCTTT

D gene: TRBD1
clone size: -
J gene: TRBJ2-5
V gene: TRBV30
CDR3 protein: CAWRRQGTETQYF
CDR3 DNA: TGTGCCTGGAGACGACAGGGGACCGAGACCCAGTACTTC

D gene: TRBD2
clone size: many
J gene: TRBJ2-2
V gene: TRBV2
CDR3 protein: CASSDVSGANTGELFF
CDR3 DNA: TGTGCCAGCAGTGACGTTAGCGGGGCGAACACCGGGGAGCTGTTTTTT

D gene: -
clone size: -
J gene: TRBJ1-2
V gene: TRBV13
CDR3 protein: CASTGRGLGGYTF
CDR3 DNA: TGTGCCAGCACGGGACGGGGGCTTGGCGGCTACACCTTC

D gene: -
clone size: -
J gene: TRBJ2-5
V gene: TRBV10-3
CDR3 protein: CVISGNREETQYF
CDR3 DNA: TGTGTCATCAGTGGTAACAGGGAAGAGACCCAGTACTTC

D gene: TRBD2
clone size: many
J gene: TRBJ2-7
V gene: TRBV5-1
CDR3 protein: CASSPGSGEYF
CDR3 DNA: TGCGCCAGCAGCCCCGGGAGCGGGGAGTACTTC

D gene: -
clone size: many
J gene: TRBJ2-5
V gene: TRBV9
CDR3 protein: CASSVGGSQETQYF
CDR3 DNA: TGTGCCAGCAGCGTAGGTGGTTCTCAAGAGACCCAGTACTTC

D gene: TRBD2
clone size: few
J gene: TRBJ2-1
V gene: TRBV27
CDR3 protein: CASSPGTSGVRNEQFF
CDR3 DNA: TGTGCCAGCAGTCCGGGGACTAGCGGGGTGAGGAATGAGCAGTTCTTC

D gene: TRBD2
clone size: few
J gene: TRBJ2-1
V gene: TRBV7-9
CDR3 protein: CASSLAGYEQFF
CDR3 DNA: TGTGCCAGCAGCCTAGCGGGGTATGAGCAGTTCTTC

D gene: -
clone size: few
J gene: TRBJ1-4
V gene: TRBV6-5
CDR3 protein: CASSYLSLGLEGDNEKLFF
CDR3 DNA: TGTGCCAGCAGTTACTTGAGTCTGGGGTTGGAGGGGGATAATGAAAAACTGTTTTTT

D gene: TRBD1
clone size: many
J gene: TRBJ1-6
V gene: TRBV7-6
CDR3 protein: CASSPGTGTGPDSPLHF
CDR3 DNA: TGTGCCAGCAGCCCCGGGACCGGGACAGGGCCAGATTCACCCCTCCACTTT